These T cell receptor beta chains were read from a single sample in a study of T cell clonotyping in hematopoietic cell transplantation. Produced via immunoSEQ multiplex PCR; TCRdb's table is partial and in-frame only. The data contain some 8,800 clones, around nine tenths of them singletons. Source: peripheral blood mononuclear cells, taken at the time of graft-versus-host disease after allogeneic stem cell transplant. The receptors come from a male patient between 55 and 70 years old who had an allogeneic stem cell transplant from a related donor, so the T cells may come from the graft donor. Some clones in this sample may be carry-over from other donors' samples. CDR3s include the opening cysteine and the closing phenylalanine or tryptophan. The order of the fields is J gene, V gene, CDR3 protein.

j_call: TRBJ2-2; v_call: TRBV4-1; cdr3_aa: CASSQERGVNTGELFF
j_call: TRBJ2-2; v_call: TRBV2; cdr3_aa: CASSFTGELFF
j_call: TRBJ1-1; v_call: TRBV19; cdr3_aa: CASSIYRGEAFF
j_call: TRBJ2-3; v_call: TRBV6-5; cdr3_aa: CASCFRDPLTDTQYF
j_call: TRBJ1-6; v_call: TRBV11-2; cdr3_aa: CASSRARDYNSPLHF
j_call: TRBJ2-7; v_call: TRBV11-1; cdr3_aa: CASSLGGTGLYEQYF
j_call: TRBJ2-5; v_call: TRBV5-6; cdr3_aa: CASSLLAFGQYF
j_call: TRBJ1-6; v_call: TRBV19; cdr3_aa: CASSIMTGPTYNSPLHF
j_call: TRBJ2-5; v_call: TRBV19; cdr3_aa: CASSMILKETQYF
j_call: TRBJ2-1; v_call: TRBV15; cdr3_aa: CATSRPGQGAGNEQFF
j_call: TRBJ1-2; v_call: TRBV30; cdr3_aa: CARSPGFSASYGYTF
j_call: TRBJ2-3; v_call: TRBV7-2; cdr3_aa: CASSLGRRVAGGADTQYF
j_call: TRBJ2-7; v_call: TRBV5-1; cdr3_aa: CASSLVTGQAHEQYF
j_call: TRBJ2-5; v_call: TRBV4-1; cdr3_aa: CASSQQDPQGLSLVTQYF
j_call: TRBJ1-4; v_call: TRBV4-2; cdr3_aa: CASSLGLLEKLFF
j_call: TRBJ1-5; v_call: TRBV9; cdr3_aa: CASSVENPYQPQHF
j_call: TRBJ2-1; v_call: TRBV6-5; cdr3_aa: CASSGNEQFF
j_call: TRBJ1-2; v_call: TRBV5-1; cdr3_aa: CASSAQIANYGYTF
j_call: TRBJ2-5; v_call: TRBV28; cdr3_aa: CASSLLPGQQETQYF
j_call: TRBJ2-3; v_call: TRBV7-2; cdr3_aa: CASSFGTGGTDTQYF
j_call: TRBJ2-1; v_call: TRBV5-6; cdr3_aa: CASSYLGAGGNEQFF
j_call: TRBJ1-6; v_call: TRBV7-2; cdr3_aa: CASSLGNSPLHF
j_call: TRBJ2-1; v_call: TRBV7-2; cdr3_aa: CASSFDRVGMYEQFF
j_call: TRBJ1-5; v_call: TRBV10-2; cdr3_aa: CASSELGALQSPQHF
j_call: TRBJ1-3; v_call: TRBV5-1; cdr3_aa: CASSRAGAGNTIYF
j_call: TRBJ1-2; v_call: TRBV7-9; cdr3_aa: CASSLGASGVSYGYTF
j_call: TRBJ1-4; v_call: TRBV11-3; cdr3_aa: CASTGRSDEKLFF
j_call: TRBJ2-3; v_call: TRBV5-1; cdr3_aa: CASSREGRQDTDTQYF
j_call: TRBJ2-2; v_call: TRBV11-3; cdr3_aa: CASSLLRGNTGELFF
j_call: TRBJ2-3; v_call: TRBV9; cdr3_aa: CASSGDRVTDTQYF
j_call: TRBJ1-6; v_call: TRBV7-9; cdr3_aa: CASSRQGSNSPLHF
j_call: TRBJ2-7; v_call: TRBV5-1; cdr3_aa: CASSPRPQGEQYF
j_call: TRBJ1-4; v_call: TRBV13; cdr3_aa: CASSLGVEKLFF
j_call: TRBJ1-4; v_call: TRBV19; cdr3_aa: CASSSWGISEKLFF
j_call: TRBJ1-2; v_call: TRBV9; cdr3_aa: CASSLQGKGYTF
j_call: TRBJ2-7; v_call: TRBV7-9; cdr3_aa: CASSLAGGEQYF
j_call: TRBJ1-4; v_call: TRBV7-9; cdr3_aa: CASSHRAFEEKLFF
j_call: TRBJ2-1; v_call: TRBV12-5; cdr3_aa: CATLIGQGTPEQFF
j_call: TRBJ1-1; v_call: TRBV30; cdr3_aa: CAWTKTGFSEAFF
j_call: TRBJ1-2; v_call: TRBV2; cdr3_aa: CASSEEVHNYGYTF
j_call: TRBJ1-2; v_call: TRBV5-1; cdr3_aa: CASRGSGTESANYGYTF